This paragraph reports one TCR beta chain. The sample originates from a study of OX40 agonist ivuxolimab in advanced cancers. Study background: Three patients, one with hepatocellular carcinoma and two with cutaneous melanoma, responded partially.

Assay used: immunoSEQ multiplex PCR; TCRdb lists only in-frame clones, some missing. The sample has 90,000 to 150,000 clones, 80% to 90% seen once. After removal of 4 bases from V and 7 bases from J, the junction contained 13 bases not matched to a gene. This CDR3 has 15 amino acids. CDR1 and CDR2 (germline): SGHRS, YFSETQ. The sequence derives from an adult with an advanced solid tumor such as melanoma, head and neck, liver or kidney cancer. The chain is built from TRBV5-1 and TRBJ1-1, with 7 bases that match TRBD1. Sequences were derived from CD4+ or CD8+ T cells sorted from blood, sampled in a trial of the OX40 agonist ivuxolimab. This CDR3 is CASSILTGTIREAFF. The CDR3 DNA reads TGCGCCAGCAGCATACTGACAGGGACGATCCGTGAAGCTTTCTTT.